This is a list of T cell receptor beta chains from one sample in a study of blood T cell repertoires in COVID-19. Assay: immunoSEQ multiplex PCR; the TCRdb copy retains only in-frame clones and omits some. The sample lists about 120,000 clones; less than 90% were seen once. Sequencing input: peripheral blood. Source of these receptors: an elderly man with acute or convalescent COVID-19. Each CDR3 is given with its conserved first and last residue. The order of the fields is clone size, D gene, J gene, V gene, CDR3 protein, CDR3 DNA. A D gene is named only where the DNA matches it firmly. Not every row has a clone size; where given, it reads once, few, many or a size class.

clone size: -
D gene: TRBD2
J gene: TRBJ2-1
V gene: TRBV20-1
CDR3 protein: CSASRGSGNEQFF
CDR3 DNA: TGCAGTGCTAGTCGCGGGAGCGGCAATGAGCAGTTCTTC

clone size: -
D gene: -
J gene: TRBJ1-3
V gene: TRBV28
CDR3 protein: CASNTGGSGNTIYF
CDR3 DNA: TGTGCCAGCAACACCGGGGGCTCTGGAAACACCATATATTTT

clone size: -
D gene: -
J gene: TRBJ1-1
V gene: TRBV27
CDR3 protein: CASYPYAGSNEAFF
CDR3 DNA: TGTGCCAGCTACCCATATGCGGGGTCCAACGAAGCTTTCTTT

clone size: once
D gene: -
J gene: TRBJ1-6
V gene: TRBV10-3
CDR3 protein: CAISESRTAVGNSPLHF
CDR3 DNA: TGTGCCATCAGTGAGTCAAGGACAGCCGTGGGTAATTCACCCCTCCACTTT

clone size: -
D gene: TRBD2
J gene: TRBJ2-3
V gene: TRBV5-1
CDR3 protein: CASSLALAGGQGDTQYF
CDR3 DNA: TGCGCCAGCAGCTTGGCGCTAGCGGGGGGCCAAGGGGATACGCAGTATTTT

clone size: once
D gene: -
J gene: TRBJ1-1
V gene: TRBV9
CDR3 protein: CASSAQVDTEAFF
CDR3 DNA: TGTGCCAGCAGCGCGCAGGTTGACACTGAAGCTTTCTTT

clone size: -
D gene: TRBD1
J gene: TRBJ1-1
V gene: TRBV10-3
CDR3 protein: CAISITGGKGLNTEAFF
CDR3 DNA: TGTGCCATCAGTATAACAGGGGGCAAAGGTTTAAACACTGAAGCTTTCTTT

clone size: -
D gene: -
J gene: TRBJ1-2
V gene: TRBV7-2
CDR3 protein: CASNLGGKNPYGYTF
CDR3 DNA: TGTGCCAGCAACCTAGGGGGTAAAAACCCCTATGGCTACACCTTC

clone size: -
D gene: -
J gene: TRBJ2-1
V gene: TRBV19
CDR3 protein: CASSTTGSSSNEQFF
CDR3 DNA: TGTGCCAGTAGCACCACAGGGAGTTCAAGCAATGAGCAGTTCTTC

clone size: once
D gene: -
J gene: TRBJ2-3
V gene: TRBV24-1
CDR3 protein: CATSERGSGRTDTQYF
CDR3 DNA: TGTGCCACCAGTGAAAGGGGGTCCGGAAGGACAGATACGCAGTATTTT

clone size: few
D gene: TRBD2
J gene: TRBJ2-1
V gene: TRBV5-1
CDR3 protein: CASSFGTSRISYNEQFF
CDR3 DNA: TGCGCCAGCAGCTTTGGGACTAGCAGGATTTCCTACAATGAGCAGTTCTTC

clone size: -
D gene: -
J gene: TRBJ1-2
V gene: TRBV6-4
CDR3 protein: CASSDSERSLGGYTF
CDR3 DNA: TGTGCCAGCAGTGACTCGGAGCGGAGCCTTGGTGGCTACACCTTC

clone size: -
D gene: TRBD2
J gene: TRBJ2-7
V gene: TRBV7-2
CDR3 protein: CASSSSGTSGRWNEQYF
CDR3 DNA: TGTGCCAGCAGCTCCTCCGGGACTAGCGGGAGGTGGAACGAGCAGTACTTC

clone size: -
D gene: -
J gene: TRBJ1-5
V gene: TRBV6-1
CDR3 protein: CASSDPSVQPQHF
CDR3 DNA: TGTGCCAGCAGTGACCCCTCCGTACAGCCCCAGCATTTT

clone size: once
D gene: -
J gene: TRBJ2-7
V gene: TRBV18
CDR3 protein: CASSPPSTGIHEQYF
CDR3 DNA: TGTGCCAGCTCACCACCGTCCACAGGGATCCACGAGCAGTACTTC

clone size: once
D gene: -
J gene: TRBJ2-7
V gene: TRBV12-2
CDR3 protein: CASRLGSSGGTDEQYF
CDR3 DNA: TGTGCAAGTCGCTTAGGATCTAGCGGGGGGACCGACGAGCAGTACTTC

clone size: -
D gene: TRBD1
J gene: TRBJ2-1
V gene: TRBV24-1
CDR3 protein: CATSALGGQGYHNEQFF
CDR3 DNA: TGTGCCACCAGTGCCCTTGGCGGACAGGGTTATCACAATGAGCAGTTCTTC

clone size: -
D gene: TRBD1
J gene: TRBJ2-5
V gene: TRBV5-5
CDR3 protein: CASNGQVQETQYF
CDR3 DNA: TGTGCCAGCAACGGACAGGTCCAAGAGACCCAGTACTTC

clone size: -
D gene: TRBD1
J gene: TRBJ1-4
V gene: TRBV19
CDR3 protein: CASRDRGEANEKLFF
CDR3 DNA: TGTGCCAGTAGAGACAGGGGAGAGGCTAATGAAAAACTGTTTTTT

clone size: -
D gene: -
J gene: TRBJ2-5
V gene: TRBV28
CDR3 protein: CASSPQRETETQYF
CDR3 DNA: TGTGCCAGCAGTCCCCAGAGGGAGACAGAGACCCAGTACTTC

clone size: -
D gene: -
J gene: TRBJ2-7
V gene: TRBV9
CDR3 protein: CASSVGGGTTSYEQYF
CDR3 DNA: TGTGCCAGCAGCGTAGGGGGCGGGACCACCTCCTACGAGCAGTACTTC

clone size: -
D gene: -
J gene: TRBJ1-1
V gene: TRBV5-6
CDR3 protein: CASSPDSEGTEAFF
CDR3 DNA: TGTGCCAGCAGCCCAGACAGCGAAGGCACTGAAGCTTTCTTT